Following are 10 T cell receptor beta chains from one sample sequenced in a study of cytomegalovirus exposure and HLA in healthy donors (TCRdb year 2017). Libraries were built with the immunoSEQ multiplex PCR assay. The multiplex PCR relied on a mix of 60 forward primers for TCR Vbeta segments and 13 reverse primers for TCR Jbeta segments. TCRdb stores this immuneACCESS table with in-frame sequences only. Part of the clones is absent; in the studies checked, under half of the shortfall reflects unresolved V genes, and no reason is known for the rest. Present in this sample are around 180,000 clones, 77% of which were seen just once. 1.4% to 1.5% of the sample rests with the top ten. Sequenced input: PBMCs. The receptors stem from a woman younger than 45 in good health and CMV-seropositive.

The sample holds one count of this clone. The chain carries TRBV6-6 and TRBJ2-3; TRBD2 agrees at 8 bases. After removal of 2 bases from V and 4 bases from J, the junction contained 5 bases not matched to a gene. Germline CDR1 reads MNHNY; CDR2 reads SVGAGI (reference sequence). The CDR3 is 15 residues long. The CDR3: CASSYSGSRADTQYF. The CDR3 DNA reads TGTGCCAGCAGTTACAGCGGGAGCCGGGCAGATACGCAGTATTTT.

This rearrangement joins TRBV27 to TRBJ1-4, with a possible D match to TRBD1 (6 bases). V lost 4 bases and J 7 bases, leaving 19 bases between the germline ends. CDR1 and CDR2 from the germline V gene are MNHEY and SMNVEV (reference sequence). This CDR3 is built from 16 residues. CDR3: CASSSQQGSVSEKLFF. The DNA of the CDR3 is TGTGCCAGCAGTTCTCAACAGGGATCCGTGAGTGAAAAACTGTTTTTT.

This chain uses TRBV5-5 with TRBJ1-5, with D possibly being TRBD1 (5 bases). Trimming left V 3 bases short and J 3 bases short, with 10 bases between. Germline V CDR1 and CDR2: SGHKS, YYEKEE (reference sequence). The CDR3 loop spans 14 amino acids. DNA for the CDR3: TGTGCCAGCAGCTCAGGGCAGCACAATCAGCCCCAGCATTTT. It yields the protein CASSSGQHNQPQHF.

V is TRBV7-6 and J is TRBJ1-5, with D maybe TRBD1 (5 bases). Per germline, CDR1 SGHVS and CDR2 FNYEAQ. The germline V and J ends were trimmed by 5 bases and 5 bases, with 13 bases remaining between them. This CDR3 has 14 residues. CDR3 coding DNA: TGTGCCAGCAGCCCAGGAACAGGCTATCAGCCCCAGCATTTT. It is translated as CASSPGTGYQPQHF.

This sequence joins TRBV7-2 and TRBJ1-4; D possibly corresponds to TRBD1 (6 bases). The germline V and J ends were trimmed by 3 bases and 8 bases, with 10 bases remaining between them. Per the germline V gene, CDR1 is SGHTA and CDR2 is FQGNSA. The CDR3 runs 13 residues. CDR3 in amino acids: CASSLGGREKLFF. Here the CDR3 DNA reads TGTGCCAGCAGCTTGGGGGGGCGGGAAAAACTGTTTTTT.

This chain uses TRBV5-6 with TRBJ2-5, with TRBD1 identical over 7 bases. The CDR3 loop spans 14 amino acids. In germline, CDR1 is SGHDT, CDR2 YYEEEE. V shed 2 bases, J shed 1 base, and the junction held 2 bases outside the gene matches. The CDR3 coding sequence is TGTGCCAGCAGCTTCCGACAGGGCCAAGAGACCCAGTACTTC. It translates to CASSFRQGQETQYF.

CDR3 region: CASSLSRGGRGYTF. The CDR3 DNA reads as TGTGCCAGCAGCCTATCCAGGGGTGGTAGGGGCTACACCTTC. The gene calls are TRBV5-8 and TRBJ1-2; possibly TRBD1 for D (6 bases). Germline CDR1 SGHTS, CDR2 YDEGEE. Trimming took 4 bases from V and 8 from J, leaving 18 bases between them. The CDR3 length is 14 residues.

This clone was counted once. The chain recombines TRBV7-9 with TRBJ2-3; 11 positions agree with TRBD2. The V segment lost 5 bases and the J segment 1 base; nucleotides outside the gene matches: 2. The CDR3 is 15 residues long. CDR1 and CDR2 (germline): SEHNR, FQNEAQ (reference sequence). The CDR3 region has the DNA TGTGCCAGCAGCCCGACTAGCGGGGGCACAGATACGCAGTATTTT. Its protein product is CASSPTSGGTDTQYF.

A word on this clone: This sample includes further DNA sequences coding for the same CDR3. V is TRBV11-3 and J is TRBJ2-2; D possibly corresponds to TRBD1 (5 bases). V was cut by 1 base and J by 1 base, with 7 bases left in between. Germline assignment: CDR1 SGHNT and CDR2 YENEEA. This CDR3 has 15 residues. The CDR3: CASSLGGGNTGELFF. The DNA for the CDR3 is TGTGCCAGCAGCTTAGGGGGCGGGAACACCGGGGAGCTGTTTTTT.

The J gene is TRBJ1-4, the V gene TRBV7-6, with D tentatively TRBD1 (6 bases). Per germline, CDR1 SGHVS and CDR2 FNYEAQ. The CDR3 extends over 17 amino acids. V lost 2 bases and J 0 bases, leaving 13 bases between the germline ends. The CDR3 sequence: CASSLPGHGATNEKLFF. DNA of the CDR3: TGTGCCAGCAGCTTACCGGGACACGGAGCAACTAATGAAAAACTGTTTTTT.